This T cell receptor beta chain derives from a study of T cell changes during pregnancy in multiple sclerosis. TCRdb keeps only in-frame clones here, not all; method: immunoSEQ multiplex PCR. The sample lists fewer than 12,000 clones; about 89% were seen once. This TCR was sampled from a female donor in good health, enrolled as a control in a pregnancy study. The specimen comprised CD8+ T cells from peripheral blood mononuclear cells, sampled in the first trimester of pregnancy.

CDR3 in DNA: TGTGCCAGCAGCAAACAGGGAAACACTGAAGCTTTCTTT. This codes for CASSKQGNTEAFF. The V gene is TRBV7-8, the J gene TRBJ1-1; TRBD1 might be the D (6 bases). V lost 5 bases and J lost 2, with 9 bases in between. Germline CDR1 is SGHVS and CDR2 is FQNEAQ. The CDR3 contains 13 residues. Variable domain in full (rest from reference TRBV7-8 and TRBJ1-1): GAGVSQSPRYKVAKRGQDVALRCDPISGHVSLFWYQQALGQGPEFLTYFQNEAQLDKSGLPSDRFFAERPEGSVSTLKIQRTQQEDSAVYLCASSKQGNTEAFFGQGTRLTVV.